One and the same sample provided the 11 T cell receptor beta chains below, sequenced in a study of identical twins (dated by TCRdb to about 2016). The library relied on 5' RACE. The sequencer listed for this sample is Illumina HiSeq 2000. TCRdb redid the processing of the public reads, applying fastp at Q25 and MiXCR, and retained in-frame beta chains. Every distinct CDR3 protein forms one entry, paired with its most common genes and DNA. Counted in this sample were hundreds of thousands of distinct CDR3 sequences; more than 9% of them appeared once. The ten biggest clones cover around 1.5% of the sample. A further study also used this sample, focusing on yellow fever vaccine responses in identical twins.

The specimen was PBMCs. The receptors derive from a woman aged 18-30 years in good health.

This clonotype was picked up many times. The genes are TRBV19 and TRBJ2-1; no definite D call. The germline V and J ends were trimmed by 7 bases and 7 bases, with 8 bases remaining between them. The CDR3 consists of 11 residues. Per the germline V gene, CDR1 is LNHDA and CDR2 is SQIVND (reference sequence). The CDR3 loop reads CASTLGNEQFF. The DNA of the CDR3 is TGTGCCAGTACCCTCGGGAATGAGCAGTTCTTC. Supplemented by reference TRBV19 and TRBJ2-1, the full variable domain reads DGGITQSPKYLFRKEGQNVTLSCEQNLNHDAMYWYRQDPGQGLRLIYYSQIVNDFQKGDIAEGYSVSREKKESFPLTVTSAQKNPTAFYLCASTLGNEQFFGPGTRLTVL.

This chain joins TRBV28 and TRBJ2-1; 11 bases fit TRBD2. CDR3 length: 11 residues. Losses at the gene ends were 9 bases for V and 13 bases for J; bases not matched to a gene: 5. The germline gives CDR1 MDHEN, CDR2 SYDVKM. CDR3: CASRTSGRQFF. The DNA for the CDR3 is TGTGCCAGTAGGACTAGCGGGCGTCAGTTCTTC.

The table lists this clonotype with a few counts. In DNA, the CDR3 is TGTGCCAGCAGTAAGAACCCAGGGCGACAAGAGACCCAGTACTTC. Translating it yields CASSKNPGRQETQYF. This chain uses TRBV2 with TRBJ2-5; D possibly corresponds to TRBD1 (5 bases). Deletions cut 5 bases from V and 2 bases from J, with 15 bases between. The CDR3 extends over 15 amino acids. CDR1 and CDR2 (germline): SNHLY, FYNNEI. Filled out from reference TRBV2 and TRBJ2-5, the complete variable domain reads EPEVTQTPSHQVTQMGQEVILRCVPISNHLYFYWYRQILGQKVEFLVSFYNNEISEKSEIFDDQFSVERPDGSNFTLKIRSTKLEDSAMYFCASSKNPGRQETQYFGPGTRLLVL.

The chain links TRBV9 to TRBJ2-1, with 7 bases aligning to TRBD1. The CDR3 contains 15 residues. The trim removed 0 bases at V and 6 bases at J, leaving 6 bases unmatched. Germline assignment: CDR1 SGDLS and CDR2 YYNGEE. The CDR3 loop reads CASSVGQGLFNEQFF. CDR3 nucleotides: TGTGCCAGCAGCGTAGGACAGGGCCTATTCAATGAGCAGTTCTTC. Full variable domain (remainder filled in from reference TRBV9 and TRBJ2-1): DSGVTQTPKHLITATGQRVTLRCSPRSGDLSVYWYQQSLDQGLQFLIQYYNGEERAKGNILERFSAQQFPDLHSELNLSSLELGDSALYFCASSVGQGLFNEQFFGPGTRLTVL.

This clonotype was detected a few times. The chain joins TRBV10-3 to TRBJ2-1; TRBD1 agrees at 10 bases. Germline V lookup: CDR1 ENHRY, CDR2 SYGVKD. The ends lost 3 bases at V and 5 bases at J; junction bases unmatched: 4. This CDR3 comprises 15 residues. CDR3 residues: CAISDGQGGDNEQFF. The CDR3 DNA reads as TGTGCCATCAGTGACGGACAGGGGGGGGACAATGAGCAGTTCTTC.

In its sample, this clonotype was seen a few times. The V call is TRBV5-1, the J call TRBJ2-5; D may correspond to TRBD1 or TRBD2 (5 bases each). Looked up from germline, CDR1 is SGHRS and CDR2 is YFSETQ. Trimming removed 4 bases from V and 9 bases from J, with 25 bases in between. The CDR3 covers 16 residues. The CDR3 DNA reads TGCGCCAGCAGCCCCGAACCCCAAACCGGGGCCAACGCCCAGTACTTC. Its translation is CASSPEPQTGANAQYF.

This clonotype was counted between two and nine times. The gene calls are TRBV27 and TRBJ1-1, with a tentative D call TRBD1 (6 bases). CDR1 is MNHEY and CDR2 is SMNVEV in the germline V gene (reference sequence). The CDR3 sequence is 15 residues long. V was clipped by 2 bases and J by 0 bases, with 10 bases between them. The DNA for the CDR3 is TGTGCCAGCAGTTTAATGGGACAAGTGAACACTGAAGCTTTCTTT. The encoded protein is CASSLMGQVNTEAFF.

The sample holds a few counts of this clonotype. The gene calls are TRBV20-1 and TRBJ1-1; a weak D match, TRBD1 (5 bases). V was trimmed by 6 bases and J by 6 bases, leaving 14 bases between them. The germline CDR1 and CDR2 sequences are DFQATT and SNEGSKA (reference sequence). The CDR3 covers 12 residues. The CDR3 protein is CSATGEISEAFF. The CDR3 bases are TGCAGTGCCACAGGAGAAATTTCTGAAGCTTTCTTT.

This clonotype was seen repeatedly, ten times or more. The V gene is TRBV6-1, the J gene TRBJ2-7, with unresolved D. V lost 6 bases and J 0 bases, leaving 15 bases between the germline ends. The CDR3 sequence is 15 residues long. From germline, CDR1 is MNHNS and CDR2 SASEGT. This CDR3 reads CASSPGASSSYEQYV. CDR3 in DNA: TGTGCCAGCAGCCCGGGCGCGAGTAGCTCCTACGAGCAGTACGTC.

J is TRBJ1-2 and V is TRBV5-1, with D tentatively TRBD1 (6 bases). V lost 4 bases to trimming and J lost 6 bases, with 16 bases between them. Germline V gene data show CDR1 as SGHRS and CDR2 as YFSETQ. The CDR3 is made up of 14 amino acids. The CDR3, as DNA: TGCGCCAGCAGCATCCAGACAGGCGAAGATGGCTACACCTTC. This translates into CASSIQTGEDGYTF.

CDR3 residues: CSVESTGGREQYF. The CDR3 nucleotides are TGCAGCGTTGAGTCCACAGGGGGGCGCGAGCAGTACTTC. The chain recombines TRBV29-1 with TRBJ2-7; 8 bases line up with TRBD1. This CDR3 has 13 amino acids. Trimming at V came to 3 bases and at J to 6 bases, leaving 7 bases not matched to a gene. Germline V CDR1 and CDR2: SQVTM, ANQGSEA.